This T cell receptor beta chain was identified during a study of shared clonotypes between healthy human individuals. Study conclusions and caveats: Between a few donors, naive CD4 clonotypes were shared at a level of about 5%. The generation probabilities recorded for non-shared clonotypes fell below those of clonotypes shared by all four donors.

Details on this clone: Its antigen remains unknown.

CDR1 is SQVTM and CDR2 is ANQGSEA in the germline V gene. The V and J ends lost 4 bases and 10 bases, in that order; junction bases with no gene match: 9. This CDR3 contains 12 residues. Replicate PCRs run on sorted subsets employed approximately 0.2 ug DNA, roughly 30,000 T cell genomes. Profiled with immunoSEQ multiplex PCR; TCRdb holds only in-frame clones, not every one. The data hold millions of clones, with over 85% observed a single time. Source material: naive CD4+ T cells sorted from blood. Subset defined: CD45RA+ positively selected. This sequence was found in a man aged 18 to 29 in good health. The J gene is TRBJ1-1, the V gene TRBV29-1; 7 nucleotides agree with TRBD1. The CDR3 region has the DNA TGCAGCGTTGGCCGACAGGGAGAGAGAGCTTTCTTT. This codes for CSVGRQGERAFF.